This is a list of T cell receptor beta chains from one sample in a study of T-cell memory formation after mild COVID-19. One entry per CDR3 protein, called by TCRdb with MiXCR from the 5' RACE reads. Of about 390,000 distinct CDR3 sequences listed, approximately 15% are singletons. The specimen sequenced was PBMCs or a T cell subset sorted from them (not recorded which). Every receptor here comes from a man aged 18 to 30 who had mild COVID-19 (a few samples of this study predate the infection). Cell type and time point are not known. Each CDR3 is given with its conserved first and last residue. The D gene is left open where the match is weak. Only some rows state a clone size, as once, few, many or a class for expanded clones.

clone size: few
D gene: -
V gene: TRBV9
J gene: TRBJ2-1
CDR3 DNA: TGTGCCAGCAGCGTAGAGGGGGTGAATGAGCAGTTCTTC
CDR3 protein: CASSVEGVNEQFF

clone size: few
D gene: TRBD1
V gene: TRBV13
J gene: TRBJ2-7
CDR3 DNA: TGTGCCAGCAGCGGGTCCGGGACAGCAGACTACGAGCAGTACTTC
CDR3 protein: CASSGSGTADYEQYF

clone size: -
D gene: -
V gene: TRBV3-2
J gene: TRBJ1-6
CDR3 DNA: TGTGCCAGCAGCCCTACCCGTCCTCAGAACTCACCCCTCCACTTT
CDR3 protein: CASSPTRPQNSPLHF

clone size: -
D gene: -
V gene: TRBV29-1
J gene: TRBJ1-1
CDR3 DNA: TGCAGCGCCCTGAACACTGAAGCTTTCTTT
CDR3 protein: CSALNTEAFF

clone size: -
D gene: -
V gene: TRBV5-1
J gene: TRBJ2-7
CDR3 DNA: TGCGCCAGCAGCTTGGAAACCCCCAGGGTCGAGTACTTC
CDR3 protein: CASSLETPRVEYF

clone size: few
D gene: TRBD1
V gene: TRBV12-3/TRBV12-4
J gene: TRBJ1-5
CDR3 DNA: TGTGCCAGCAGTGCGGGGGGACAGCCTAATCAGCCCCAGCATTTT
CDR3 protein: CASSAGGQPNQPQHF

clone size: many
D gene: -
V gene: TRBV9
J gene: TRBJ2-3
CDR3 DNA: TGTGCCAGCAGCGTAGGGGCGGCCGACGGCACAGATACGCAGTATTTT
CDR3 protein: CASSVGAADGTDTQYF

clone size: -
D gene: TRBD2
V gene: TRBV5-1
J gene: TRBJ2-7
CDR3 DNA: TGCGCCAGCAGCTTGGCTACGGGGGGAACCGCCGGCGAGCAGTACTTC
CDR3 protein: CASSLATGGTAGEQYF

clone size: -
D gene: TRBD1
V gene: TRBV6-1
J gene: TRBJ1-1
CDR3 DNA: TGTGCCAGCAGCTGGACAGGGCTCACTGGGGCTTTCTTT
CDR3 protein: CASSWTGLTGAFF

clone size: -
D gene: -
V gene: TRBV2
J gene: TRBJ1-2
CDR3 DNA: TGTGCCAGCAGTGTATTGGGTTATGGCTACACCTTC
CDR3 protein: CASSVLGYGYTF

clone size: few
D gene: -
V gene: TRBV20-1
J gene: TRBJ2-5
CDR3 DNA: TGCAGTGCTAGAGACCCAAGCTCAAGAGAGGCCCAGTACTTC
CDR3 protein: CSARDPSSREAQYF

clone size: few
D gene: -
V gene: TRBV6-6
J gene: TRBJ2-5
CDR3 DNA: TGTGCCACGCTTAGTACAGATCAAGAGACCCAGTACTTC
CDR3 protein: CATLSTDQETQYF

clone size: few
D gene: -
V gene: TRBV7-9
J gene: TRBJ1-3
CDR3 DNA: TGTGCCAGCAGCTTAACAGGCCTCGTATATTTT
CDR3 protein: CASSLTGLVYF

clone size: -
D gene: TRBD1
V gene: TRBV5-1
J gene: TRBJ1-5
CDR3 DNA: TGCGCCAGCAGCTGGACAGGGGGCTCTCAGCCCCAGCATTTT
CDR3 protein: CASSWTGGSQPQHF

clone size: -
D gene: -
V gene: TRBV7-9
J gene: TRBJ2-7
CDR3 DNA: TGTGCCAGCAGCTTACTGGTAGGGCCCGTTTTCTCCGGCGAGCAGTACTTC
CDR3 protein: CASSLLVGPVFSGEQYF

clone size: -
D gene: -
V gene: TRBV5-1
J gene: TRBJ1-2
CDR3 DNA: TGCGCCAGCAGCCGGGAAGGAGGGTATGGCTACACCTTC
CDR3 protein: CASSREGGYGYTF

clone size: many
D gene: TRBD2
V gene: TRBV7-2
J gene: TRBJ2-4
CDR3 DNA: TGTGCCAGCAGCTCCCTAGCGGGGGGCAACATTCAGTACTTC
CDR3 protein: CASSSLAGGNIQYF

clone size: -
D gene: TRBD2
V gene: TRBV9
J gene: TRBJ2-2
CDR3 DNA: TGTGCCAGCAGCGTGCTAGCGGGGTCCGGGGAGCTGTTTTTT
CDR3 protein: CASSVLAGSGELFF

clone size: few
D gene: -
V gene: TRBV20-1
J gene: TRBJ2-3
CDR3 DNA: TGCAGTGCTAGAGACGGGAGTTACACAGATACGCAGTATTTT
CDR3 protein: CSARDGSYTDTQYF

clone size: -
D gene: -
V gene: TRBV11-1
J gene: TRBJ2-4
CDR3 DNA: TGTGCCAGCAGCATGTGGACTGGGGGTGTGTACTTC
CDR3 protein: CASSMWTGGVYF

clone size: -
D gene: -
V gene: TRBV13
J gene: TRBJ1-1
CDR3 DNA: TGTGCCAGCAGCCCCCGAGCCAAGCCCTACGCGGTTGAAGCTTTCTTT
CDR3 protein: CASSPRAKPYAVEAFF

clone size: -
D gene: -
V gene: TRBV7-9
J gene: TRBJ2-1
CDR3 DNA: TGTGCCAGCAGCTTAGAAGGTCGCGGGAAGGCACAATTC
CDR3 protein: CASSLEGRGKAQF

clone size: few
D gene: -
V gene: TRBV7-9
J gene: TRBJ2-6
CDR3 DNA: TGTGCCAGCAGCTTAGTTGGCGGAGCCTCTGGGGCCAACGTCCTGACTTTC
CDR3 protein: CASSLVGGASGANVLTF

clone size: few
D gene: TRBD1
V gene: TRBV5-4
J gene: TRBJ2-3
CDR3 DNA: TGTGCCAGCAGCTTGGCTTCAGGACAGGGCTCAGATACGCAGTATTTT
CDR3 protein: CASSLASGQGSDTQYF

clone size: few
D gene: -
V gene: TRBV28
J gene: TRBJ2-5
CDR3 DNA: TGTGCCAGCAGATCGCAGGGCCAGCAAGAGACCCAGTACTTC
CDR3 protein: CASRSQGQQETQYF

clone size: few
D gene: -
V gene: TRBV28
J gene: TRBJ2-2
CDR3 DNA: TGTGCCAGCAAGGACCAAGTCACCGGGGAGCTGTTTTTT
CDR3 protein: CASKDQVTGELFF

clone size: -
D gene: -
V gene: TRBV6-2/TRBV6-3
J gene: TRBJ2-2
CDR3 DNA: TGTGCCAGCAGTTACAGGGACAACACCGGGGAGCTGTTTTTT
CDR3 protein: CASSYRDNTGELFF

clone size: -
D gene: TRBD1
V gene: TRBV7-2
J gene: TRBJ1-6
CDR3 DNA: TGTGCCAGCAGCCCGGGACAGCCATATAATTCACCCCTCCACTTT
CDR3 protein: CASSPGQPYNSPLHF

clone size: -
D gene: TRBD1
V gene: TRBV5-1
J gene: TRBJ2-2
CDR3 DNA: TGCGCCAGCAGCCCCCGATGGTCGACAGGGCTAACGAGTTACACCGGGGAGCTGTTTTTT
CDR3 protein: CASSPRWSTGLTSYTGELFF

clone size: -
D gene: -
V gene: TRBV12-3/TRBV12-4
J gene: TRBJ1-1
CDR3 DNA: TGTGCCAGCAGTTTCAGGGTACCTAGTTTCTTT
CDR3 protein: CASSFRVPSFF

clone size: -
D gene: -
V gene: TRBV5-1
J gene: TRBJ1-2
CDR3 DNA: TGCGCCAGCAGCTTGGTGAGGCAGTTGGGTTCTAACTATGGCTACACCTTC
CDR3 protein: CASSLVRQLGSNYGYTF

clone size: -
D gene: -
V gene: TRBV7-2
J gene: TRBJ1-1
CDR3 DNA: TGTGCCAGCAGTTTGCACCCGGGGGGTAGGGCTGAAGCTTTCTTT
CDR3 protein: CASSLHPGGRAEAFF

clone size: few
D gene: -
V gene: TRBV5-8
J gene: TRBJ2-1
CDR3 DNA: TGTGCCAGCAGCTTGGGCACCCGTCGGGCCTACAATGAGCAGTTCTTC
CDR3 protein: CASSLGTRRAYNEQFF